Listed below are T cell receptor beta chains from one sample, sequenced in a study of neoadjuvant anti-PD-1 for oral cavity cancer. Sequenced by immunoSEQ multiplex PCR; TCRdb stores in-frame clones only, minus some. The top ten hold roughly 2.5% of the sample, which has 15,000 to 20,000 clones, around 71% seen once. Material: PBMCs, obtained before nivolumab (anti-PD-1) treatment. These receptors came from a person aged 40 to 85 with oral cavity squamous cell carcinoma. Each CDR3 is given with its conserved first and last residue. The D gene is left open where the match is weak. Clone sizes are given selectively: once, few, many, or a class where the clone is expanded.

>TRBV6-1|NA|NA|TRBJ2-1
TGTGCCAGCAAAGGTGGGGGGTGGAATGAGCAGTTCTTC
CASKGGGWNEQFF
>TRBV5-1|TRBD1|NA|TRBJ2-1
TGCGCCAGCAGCCTTACAGGGGGCGCACAGAATGAGCAGTTCTTC
CASSLTGGAQNEQFF
>TRBV2|NA|NA|TRBJ2-3
TGTGCCAGCGCTGGAGCGTATACGCAGTATTTT
CASAGAYTQYF
>TRBV2|NA|NA|TRBJ1-2
TGTGCCAGCAGTGAGGCGGGGGTTCATGGCTACACCTTC
CASSEAGVHGYTF
>TRBV29-1|TRBD1|NA|TRBJ2-2
TGCAGCGTTGGGGGACAGGGCGGAACCGGGGAGCTGTTTTTT
CSVGGQGGTGELFF
>TRBV30|NA|NA|TRBJ2-3
TGTGCCTATCAAGGGGACACAGATACGCAGTATTTT
CAYQGDTDTQYF
>TRBV11-3|NA|NA|TRBJ2-1
TGTGCCAGCAGCTTAGTTTTGACAGCAGAGCAGTTCTTC
CASSLVLTAEQFF
>TRBV29-1|TRBD1|NA|TRBJ2-3
TGCAGCGTTGAAGATACAGGAAAGGAGACAGGGGACTTGGGTAGCACAGATACGCAGTATTTT
CSVEDTGKETGDLGSTDTQYF
>TRBV6-5|TRBD2|NA|TRBJ2-2
TGTGCCAGCAGTACTGGGGGGGTGGCGGCCGGGGAGCTGTTTTTT
CASSTGGVAAGELFF
>TRBV7-9|NA|NA|TRBJ2-7
TGTGCCAGCAGCGGGACAAATCCGGACGAGCAGTACTTC
CASSGTNPDEQYF
>TRBV19|NA|NA|TRBJ1-2
TGTGCCAGTAGTATAGTCCCGCCCACGAACTATGGCTACACCTTC
CASSIVPPTNYGYTF
>TRBV10-3|TRBD2|NA|TRBJ2-1
TGTGCCATCAGTGAGTCGGATGCCGGGAGGGCCGATGAGCAGTTCTTC
CAISESDAGRADEQFF
>TRBV4-1|TRBD2|NA|TRBJ2-7
TGCGCCAGCAGCCTACCCCTGGGGGAGGGCGAGCAGTACTTC
CASSLPLGEGEQYF
>TRBV6-6|TRBD1|NA|TRBJ2-7
TGTGCCAGCAGCCGGACAGGGGGCGCCGAGCAGTACTTC
CASSRTGGAEQYF
>TRBV11-2|TRBD2|NA|TRBJ2-1
TGTGCCAGCAGCTTAGGGACTAGCCCCAACAATGAGCAGTTCTTC
CASSLGTSPNNEQFF
>TRBV5-1|TRBD2|few|TRBJ2-1
TGCGCCAGCAGCGTAGGGGGACTAGCGGGCGCTTACAATGAGCAGTTCTTC
CASSVGGLAGAYNEQFF
>TRBV5-4|TRBD2|NA|TRBJ2-3
TGTGCCAGCAGCTTAGTGGCGGGAGGCACAGATACGCAGTATTTT
CASSLVAGGTDTQYF
>TRBV6-1|TRBD1|NA|TRBJ2-3
TGTGCCAGTCGTATAGGACAGGGAAGCACAGATACGCAGTATTTT
CASRIGQGSTDTQYF
>TRBV6-5|NA|once|TRBJ2-6
TGTGCCAGCAATAAACAGGGCTCTGGGGCCAACGTCCTGACTTTC
CASNKQGSGANVLTF
>TRBV5-4|NA|NA|TRBJ2-4
TGTGCCAGCAGCTTGGGGGGGGTAGCCAAAAACATTCAGTACTTC
CASSLGGVAKNIQYF
>TRBV9|TRBD2|NA|TRBJ2-1
TGTGCCAGCAGCGTAGATGGGAGGGGAGCAGGTGAGCAGTTCTTC
CASSVDGRGAGEQFF
>TRBV11-2|NA|NA|TRBJ2-1
TGTGCCAGCAGCCACCCCAAGAGAGAGCAGTTCTTC
CASSHPKREQFF
>TRBV6-1|NA|once|TRBJ1-2
TGTGCCAGCAGTTTGCAGGTCATAGGACTCTATGGCTACACCTTC
CASSLQVIGLYGYTF
>TRBV5-1|TRBD1|few|TRBJ1-2
TGCGCCAGCAGCTTGGAGGGACAGGGACGGCAAGGCTACACCTTC
CASSLEGQGRQGYTF
>TRBV30|NA|NA|TRBJ2-5
TGTGCCGGGAGGGGGCAGGCCGGCGGGAGGTGGGAGACCCAGTACTTC
CAGRGQAGGRWETQYF
>TRBV6-5|TRBD1|few|TRBJ2-7
TGTGCCAGCCAGGGACAGCCAGGCTATTACTACGAGCAGTACTTC
CASQGQPGYYYEQYF
>TRBV10-3|NA|NA|TRBJ2-3
TGTGCCATCAGGGGCGGGGGCTATACAGATACGCAGTATTTT
CAIRGGGYTDTQYF
>TRBV13|TRBD1|once|TRBJ1-2
TGTGCCAGCAGCTTAGGACAGGGGGATGGCTACACCTTC
CASSLGQGDGYTF
>TRBV2|NA|NA|TRBJ2-4
TGTGCCAGCAGTGGACAGGCCGGGGACATTCAGTACTTC
CASSGQAGDIQYF
>TRBV5-1|NA|once|TRBJ1-5
TGCGCCCATCCCGGGACATTCGGGGTTCAGCCCCAGCATTTT
CAHPGTFGVQPQHF
>TRBV6-5|NA|NA|TRBJ2-7
TGTGCCAGCAGTTACTCGAGGCACTACGAGCAGTACTTC
CASSYSRHYEQYF
>TRBV5-1|TRBD2|NA|TRBJ2-7
TGCGCCAGCAGCTTGGGGTCTAGCGGGAGGGACGACGAGCAGTACTTC
CASSLGSSGRDDEQYF
>TRBV5-1|NA|NA|TRBJ2-3
TGCGCCAGCAGCCGGCCAGGGGGGCCAGATACGCAGTATTTT
CASSRPGGPDTQYF
>TRBV7-9|NA|NA|TRBJ1-2
TGTGCCAGCAGCTTCGGCAGAAACTATGGCTACACCTTC
CASSFGRNYGYTF
>TRBV5-6|NA|NA|TRBJ2-7
TGTGCCAGCAGCTCTCTGGGTGCCTACGAGCAGTACTTC
CASSSLGAYEQYF
>TRBV5-6|NA|NA|TRBJ2-3
TGTGCCAGCAGCTTTAAAGATACGCAGTATTTT
CASSFKDTQYF
>TRBV10-3|NA|NA|TRBJ2-4
TGTGCCATCAGTGAGGGGGGAAACATTCAGTACTTC
CAISEGGNIQYF
>TRBV5-1|TRBD1|NA|TRBJ2-7
TGCGCCAGCAGCTTGATAGGCGACAGGGCCTACGAGCAGTACTTC
CASSLIGDRAYEQYF
>TRBV5-4|NA|NA|TRBJ2-3
TGTGCCAGCAGCCGAGATACCGATAGCACAGATACGCAGTATTTT
CASSRDTDSTDTQYF
>TRBV9|TRBD2|NA|TRBJ2-7
TGTGCCAGCAGCCCTCGCTGGGCGGGAGAGTACGAGCAGTACTTC
CASSPRWAGEYEQYF
>TRBV10-3|TRBD2|few|TRBJ2-2
TGTGCCATCAGGGGACTAGCGGGAGTAGGGGAGCTGTTTTTT
CAIRGLAGVGELFF
>TRBV5-1|NA|NA|TRBJ2-7
TGCGCCAGCAGCGAAGACAGGCCCTACGAGCAGTACTTC
CASSEDRPYEQYF
>TRBV19|TRBD1|NA|TRBJ1-2
TGTGCCAGTAGTAGAACCGGGACAGGGGGCTTCTATGGCTACACCTTC
CASSRTGTGGFYGYTF
>TRBV9|TRBD1|once|TRBJ2-1
TGTGCCAGCAGCGTAGATCTAGGGCAGGGGGCATTGGGTGAGCAGTTCTTC
CASSVDLGQGALGEQFF
>TRBV19|NA|few|TRBJ2-5
TGTGCCAGTAGTATTCGGACCCAAGAGACCCAGTACTTC
CASSIRTQETQYF
>TRBV30|NA|once|TRBJ1-1
TGTGCCTGGAATACCCCCCTCCGGGCTGAAGCTTTCTTT
CAWNTPLRAEAFF
>TRBV10-1|NA|NA|TRBJ2-7
TGCGCCAGCAGTGAGTTCCAGGGGGGCGAGCAGTACTTC
CASSEFQGGEQYF
>TRBV7-6|TRBD2|few|TRBJ2-1
TGTGCCAGCAGCTCAAGGACTAGTTCTAATGAGCAGTTCTTC
CASSSRTSSNEQFF
>TRBV14|TRBD1|once|TRBJ1-2
TGTGCCAGCAGCCAAGGGACAGGACTTTTCTATGGCTACACCTTC
CASSQGTGLFYGYTF
>TRBV5-1|TRBD1|NA|TRBJ2-2
TGCGCCAGCAGCTCCGGACAGGGGGCGAGCGGGGAGCTGTTTTTT
CASSSGQGASGELFF
>TRBV7-9|NA|NA|TRBJ2-1
TGTGCCAGCAGCTTAAACGAGGGAGTTACCTACAATGAGCAGTTCTTC
CASSLNEGVTYNEQFF
>TRBV27|NA|NA|TRBJ1-5
TGTGCCAGCAGTTCCCTCCGAAATCAGCCCCAGCATTTT
CASSSLRNQPQHF